This T cell receptor beta chain was documented in a study of T cells in Graves' hyperthyroidism and ophthalmopathy. Many counts were recorded for this clonotype. Researchers took RNA transcripts and amplified the TCR beta CDR3 regions from them. Initially, a first-round RT-PCR of the TCR CDR3 employed the HTBI primer set. A single record per CDR3 protein comes from TCRdb applying MiXCR to the multiplex PCR reads. The sample contains about 300,000 distinct CDR3 sequences, about an eighth of which appear only once. CDR1 and CDR2 (germline): SNHLY, FYNNEI. Trimming took off 6 bases at V and 5 bases at J, with 10 bases between the two ends. There are 13 residues in the CDR3. Blood was obtained at the first hyperthyroidism diagnosis, which preceded any ophthalmopathy symptoms.

Sequencing was carried out using blood. The clonotype originates from a woman under 40 with Graves' hyperthyroidism that later progressed to Graves' ophthalmopathy. The chain couples TRBV2 to TRBJ1-4; D is perhaps TRBD1 (5 bases). Here the CDR3 reads CASRGQLNEKLFF. In DNA form, the CDR3 reads TGTGCCAGCAGGGGGCAGCTGAATGAAAAACTGTTTTTT.